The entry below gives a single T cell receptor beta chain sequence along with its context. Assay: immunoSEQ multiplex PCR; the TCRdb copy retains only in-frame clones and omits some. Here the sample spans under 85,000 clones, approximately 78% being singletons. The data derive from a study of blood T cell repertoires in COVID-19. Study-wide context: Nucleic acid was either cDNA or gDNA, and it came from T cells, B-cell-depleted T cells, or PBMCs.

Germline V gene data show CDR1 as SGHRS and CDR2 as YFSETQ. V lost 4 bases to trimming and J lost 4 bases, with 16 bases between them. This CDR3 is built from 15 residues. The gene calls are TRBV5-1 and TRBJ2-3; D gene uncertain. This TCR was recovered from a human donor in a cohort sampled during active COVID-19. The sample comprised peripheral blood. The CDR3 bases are TGCGCCAGCAGCATCCCAACGACTCGATCAGATACGCAGTATTTT. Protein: CASSIPTTRSDTQYF.